This T cell receptor (beta chain) was identified during a study of shared clonotypes between healthy human individuals. This table comes from immunoSEQ multiplex PCR, and its TCRdb copy is limited to in-frame clones, with some not included. The table records some 1,600,000 clones, about 98% of them present only once. Germline-derived CDR1 and CDR2 are MNHEY and SMNVEV (reference sequence). The V gene lost 8 bases and the J gene lost 3 bases, with 8 bases spanning the gap. This CDR3 region has 13 residues. The source is a man aged 30 to 39 in good health. The source material was naive CD4+ T cells sorted from blood. Specified subset: CD45RA+ positively selected. This chain connects TRBV27 to TRBJ2-6; weak D call: TRBD2 (6 bases). CDR3 region: CASQGGGANVLTF. The DNA for the CDR3 is TGTGCCAGCCAGGGAGGTGGGGCCAACGTCCTGACTTTC.